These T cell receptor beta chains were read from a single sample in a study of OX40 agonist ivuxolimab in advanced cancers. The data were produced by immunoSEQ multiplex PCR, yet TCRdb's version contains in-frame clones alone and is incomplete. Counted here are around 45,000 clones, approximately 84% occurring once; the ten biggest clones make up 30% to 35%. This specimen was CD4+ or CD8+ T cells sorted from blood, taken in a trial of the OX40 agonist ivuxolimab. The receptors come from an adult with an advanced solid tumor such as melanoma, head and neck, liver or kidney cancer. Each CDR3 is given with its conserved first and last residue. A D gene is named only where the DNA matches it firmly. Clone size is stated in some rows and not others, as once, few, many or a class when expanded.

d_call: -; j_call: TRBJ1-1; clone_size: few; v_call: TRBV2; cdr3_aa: CASRQQGMAFF; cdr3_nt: TGTGCCAGCAGGCAGCAGGGGATGGCTTTCTTT
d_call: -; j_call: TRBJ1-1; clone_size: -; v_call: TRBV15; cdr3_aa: CATSPVREATEAFF; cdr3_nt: TGTGCCACCAGCCCCGTCAGGGAGGCCACTGAAGCTTTCTTT
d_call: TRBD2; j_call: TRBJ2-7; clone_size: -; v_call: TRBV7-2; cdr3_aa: CASSPWVAGDIYEQYF; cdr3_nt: TGTGCCAGCAGCCCTTGGGTAGCGGGAGATATCTACGAGCAGTACTTC
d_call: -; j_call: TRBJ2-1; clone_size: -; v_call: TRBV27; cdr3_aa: CASSTQRAELPGNEQFF; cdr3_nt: TGTGCCAGCAGCACCCAGAGGGCGGAACTACCGGGAAATGAGCAGTTCTTC
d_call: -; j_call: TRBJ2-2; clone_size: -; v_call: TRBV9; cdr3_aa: CASSAHTGELFF; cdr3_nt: TGTGCCAGCAGCGCTCACACCGGGGAGCTGTTTTTT
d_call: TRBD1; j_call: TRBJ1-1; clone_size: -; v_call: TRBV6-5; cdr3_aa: CAISESTGGTEAFF; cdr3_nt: TGTGCCATCAGTGAGTCGACAGGGGGCACTGAAGCTTTCTTT
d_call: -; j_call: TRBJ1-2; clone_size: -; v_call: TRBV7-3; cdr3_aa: CASSPGMGYGYTF; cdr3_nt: TGTGCCAGCAGCCCCGGAATGGGGTATGGCTACACCTTC
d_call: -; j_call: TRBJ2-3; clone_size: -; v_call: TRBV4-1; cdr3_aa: CASSQKHTDTQYF; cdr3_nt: TGCGCCAGCAGCCAGAAGCACACAGATACGCAGTATTTT
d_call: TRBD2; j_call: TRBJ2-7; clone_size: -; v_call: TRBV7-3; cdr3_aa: CASSASGDSYEQYF; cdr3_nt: TGTGCCAGCAGCGCCAGCGGGGACTCCTACGAGCAGTACTTC
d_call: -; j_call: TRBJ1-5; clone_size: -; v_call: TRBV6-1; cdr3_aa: CASSEATGHNQPQHF; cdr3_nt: TGTGCCAGCAGTGAAGCTACAGGGCACAATCAGCCCCAGCATTTT
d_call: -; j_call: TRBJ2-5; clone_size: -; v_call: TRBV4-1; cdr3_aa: CASSQATEQETQYF; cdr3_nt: TGCGCCAGCAGCCAAGCTACAGAGCAAGAGACCCAGTACTTC
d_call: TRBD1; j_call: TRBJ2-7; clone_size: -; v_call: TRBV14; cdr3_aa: CASSQTQQGFPYEQYF; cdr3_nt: TGTGCCAGCAGCCAAACCCAACAGGGGTTTCCCTACGAGCAGTACTTC
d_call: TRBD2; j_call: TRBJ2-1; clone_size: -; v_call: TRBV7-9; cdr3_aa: CASSLVLAGGTSYNEQFF; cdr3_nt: TGTGCCAGCAGCTTAGTACTAGCGGGGGGCACGTCCTACAATGAGCAGTTCTTC
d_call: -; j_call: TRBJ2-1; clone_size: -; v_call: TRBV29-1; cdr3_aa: CSVGVVASVFDNEQFF; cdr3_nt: TGCAGCGTTGGAGTCGTCGCTAGCGTATTCGACAATGAGCAGTTCTTC
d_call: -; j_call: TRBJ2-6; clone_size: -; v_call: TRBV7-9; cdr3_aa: CASSPRVPGANVLTF; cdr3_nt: TGTGCCAGCAGCCCAAGGGTCCCTGGGGCCAACGTCCTGACTTTC
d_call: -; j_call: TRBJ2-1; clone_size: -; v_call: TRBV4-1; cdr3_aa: CASSQARGSYNEQFF; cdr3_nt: TGCGCCAGCAGCCAAGCCCGGGGCTCCTACAATGAGCAGTTCTTC
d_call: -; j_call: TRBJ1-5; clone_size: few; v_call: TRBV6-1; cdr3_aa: CASRDGPNQPQHF; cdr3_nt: TGTGCCAGCAGAGACGGGCCCAATCAGCCCCAGCATTTT
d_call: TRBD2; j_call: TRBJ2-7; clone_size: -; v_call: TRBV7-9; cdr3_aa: CASSLGAGGEQYF; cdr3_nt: TGTGCCAGCAGCTTAGGCGCCGGGGGGGAGCAGTACTTC
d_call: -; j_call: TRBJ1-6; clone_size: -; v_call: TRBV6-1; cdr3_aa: CASSADWGQNSPLHF; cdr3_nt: TGTGCCAGCAGTGCGGATTGGGGGCAGAATTCACCCCTCCACTTT
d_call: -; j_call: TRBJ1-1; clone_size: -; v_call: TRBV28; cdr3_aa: CASSFPGNTEAFF; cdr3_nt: TGTGCCAGCAGTTTCCCAGGGAACACTGAAGCTTTCTTT
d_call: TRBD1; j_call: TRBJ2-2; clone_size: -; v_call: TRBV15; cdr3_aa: CATRAIRGTAGELFF; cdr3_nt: TGTGCCACCAGAGCTATTCGAGGGACAGCCGGGGAGCTGTTTTTT
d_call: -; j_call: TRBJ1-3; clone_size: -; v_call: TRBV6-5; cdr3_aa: CASSSLGSGNTIYF; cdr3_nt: TGTGCCAGCAGTTCCCTTGGCTCTGGAAACACCATATATTTT
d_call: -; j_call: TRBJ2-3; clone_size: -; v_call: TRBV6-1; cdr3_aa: CASSEFSGGGTDTQYF; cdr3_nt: TGTGCCAGCAGTGAATTTTCGGGGGGCGGAACAGATACGCAGTATTTT
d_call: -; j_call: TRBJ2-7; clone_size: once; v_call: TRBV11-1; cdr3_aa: CASSLAQLVAEQYF; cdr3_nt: TGTGCCAGCAGCTTAGCCCAGCTAGTAGCCGAGCAGTACTTC
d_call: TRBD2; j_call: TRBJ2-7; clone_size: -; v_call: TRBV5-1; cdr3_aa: CASSLAQREGTSEQYF; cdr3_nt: TGCGCCAGCAGCTTGGCCCAGCGGGAGGGGACGAGCGAGCAGTACTTC
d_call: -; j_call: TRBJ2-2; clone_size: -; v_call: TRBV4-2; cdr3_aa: CASSFVDTGELFF; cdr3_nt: TGTGCCAGCAGCTTTGTTGACACCGGGGAGCTGTTTTTT
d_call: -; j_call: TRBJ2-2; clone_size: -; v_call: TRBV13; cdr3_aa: CASRGYGGSNTGELFF; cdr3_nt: TGTGCCAGCAGGGGATACGGAGGATCGAACACCGGGGAGCTGTTTTTT
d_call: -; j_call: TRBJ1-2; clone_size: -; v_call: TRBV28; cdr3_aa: CASSLFGGFSYGYTF; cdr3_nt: TGTGCCAGCAGTTTATTTGGGGGTTTTAGCTATGGCTACACCTTC